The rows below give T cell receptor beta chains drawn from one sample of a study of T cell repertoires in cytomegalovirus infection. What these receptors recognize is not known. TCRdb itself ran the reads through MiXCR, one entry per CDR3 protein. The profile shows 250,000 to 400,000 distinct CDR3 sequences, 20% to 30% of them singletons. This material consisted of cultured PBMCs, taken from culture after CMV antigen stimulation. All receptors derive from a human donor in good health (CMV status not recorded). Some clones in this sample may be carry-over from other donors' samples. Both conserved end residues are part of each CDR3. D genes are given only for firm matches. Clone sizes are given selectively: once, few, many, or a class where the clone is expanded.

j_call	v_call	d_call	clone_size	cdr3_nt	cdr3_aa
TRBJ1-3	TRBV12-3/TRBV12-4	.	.	TGTGCCAGCGTGGGCCTAGGGACTGGAAACACCATATATTTT	CASVGLGTGNTIYF
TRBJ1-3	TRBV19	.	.	TGTGCCAGTAGTACCACCAGGGGAGCTGGAAACACCATATATTTT	CASSTTRGAGNTIYF
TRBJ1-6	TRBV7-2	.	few	TGTGCCAGCAGCTTAGTAAGGAGGGGGTCCTATAATTCACCCCTCCACTTT	CASSLVRRGSYNSPLHF
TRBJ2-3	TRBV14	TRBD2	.	TGTGCCAGCAGCCAATTAGCGGGAGAAGGGGATACGCAGTATTTT	CASSQLAGEGDTQYF
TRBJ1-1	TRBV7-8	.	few	TGTGCCAGCAGCTTTCCGGGGAGGAATAGGCCGGAAGCTTTCTTT	CASSFPGRNRPEAFF
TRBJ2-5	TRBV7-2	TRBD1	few	TGTGCCAGCAGCCAGCAGGGGGCTGAGACCCAGTACTTC	CASSQQGAETQYF
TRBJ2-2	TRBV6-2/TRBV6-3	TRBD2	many	TGTGCCAGCAGTTACCGACAACTAGCGGGGGCGAACACCGGGGAGCTGTTTTTT	CASSYRQLAGANTGELFF
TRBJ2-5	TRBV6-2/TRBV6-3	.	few	TGTGCCAGCAGTTACTTCGGTTCTGCGGAGACCCAGTACTTC	CASSYFGSAETQYF
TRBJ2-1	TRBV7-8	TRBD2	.	TGTGCCAGCAGCTCACAGTTGGGGGGGGAGCAGTTCTTC	CASSSQLGGEQFF
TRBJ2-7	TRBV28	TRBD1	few	TGTGCCAGCAGTTATTCTACCCGGGACAGGGGTCACGAGCAGTACTTC	CASSYSTRDRGHEQYF
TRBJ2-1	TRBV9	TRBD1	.	TGTGCCAGCAGCGGAAGGACAGGGGACAATGAGCAGTTCTTC	CASSGRTGDNEQFF
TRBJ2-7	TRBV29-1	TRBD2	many	TGCAGCGTTGTGGGCCCTAGCGGGATGATCGAGCAGTACTTC	CSVVGPSGMIEQYF
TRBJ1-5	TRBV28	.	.	TGTGCCAGCAGTTTTCCAGAACTGAACTATCAGCCCCAGCATTTT	CASSFPELNYQPQHF
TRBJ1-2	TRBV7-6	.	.	TGTGCCAGCAGCTTAGACGCAGGTTCGCAGGGCTACACCTTC	CASSLDAGSQGYTF
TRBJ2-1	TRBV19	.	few	TGTGCCAGTAGTATAGTCACAGGGAGCAATGAGCAGTTCTTC	CASSIVTGSNEQFF
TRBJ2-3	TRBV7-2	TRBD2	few	TGTGCCAGCAGCGCCCAGCGGGGGTACACAGATACGCAGTATTTT	CASSAQRGYTDTQYF
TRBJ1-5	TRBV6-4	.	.	TGTGCCAGCAGTGACTTCTATGGCAATCAGCCCCAGCATTTT	CASSDFYGNQPQHF
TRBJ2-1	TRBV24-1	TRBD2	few	TGTGCCACCAGTGATGTCTTAGCGGGGAGCTTCAATGAGCAGTTCTTC	CATSDVLAGSFNEQFF
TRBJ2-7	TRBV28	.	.	TGTGCCAGCAGTTTATTGGTCGGAGCCTACGAGCAGTACTTC	CASSLLVGAYEQYF
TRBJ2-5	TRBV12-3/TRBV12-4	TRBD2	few	TGTGCCAGCAAAAGGGGAGGGCCGAAGGAGACCCAGTACTTC	CASKRGGPKETQYF
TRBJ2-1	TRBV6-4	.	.	TGTGCCAGCAGTGAGGGAGTGCCCTACAATGAGCAGTTCTTC	CASSEGVPYNEQFF
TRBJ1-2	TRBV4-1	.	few	TGCGCCAGCAGCCAAGTCCCAACCTATGGCTACACCTTC	CASSQVPTYGYTF
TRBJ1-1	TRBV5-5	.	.	TGTGCCAGCAGCTTGGCGGGGTTATCAGCGGCTTTCTTT	CASSLAGLSAAFF
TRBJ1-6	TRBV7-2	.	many	TGTGCCAGCAGCTTCCGGAGCTCCTATAATTCACCCCTCCACTTT	CASSFRSSYNSPLHF
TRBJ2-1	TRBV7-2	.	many	TGTGCCAGCAGCTTAGCGCGTCTTGCATACAATGAGCAGTTCTTC	CASSLARLAYNEQFF
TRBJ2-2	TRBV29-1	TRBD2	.	TGCAGCGGTGCTGGCGGGAGGGTTACCGGGGAGCTGTTTTTT	CSGAGGRVTGELFF
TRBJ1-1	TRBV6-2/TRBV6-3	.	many	TGTGCCAGCAAAACCCTGGGCCGTAGCGACACTGAAGCTTTCTTT	CASKTLGRSDTEAFF
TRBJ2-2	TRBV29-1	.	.	TGCAGCGTTGAAGGGCAGGGGCCCCTTGGCACCGGGGAGCTGTTTTTT	CSVEGQGPLGTGELFF
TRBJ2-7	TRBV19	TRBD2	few	TGTGCCAGTAGTAGTCGGACTAGCGGGACCTACGAGCAGTACTTC	CASSSRTSGTYEQYF
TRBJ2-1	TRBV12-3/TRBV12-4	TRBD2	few	TGTGCCAGCAGTTTGTTCGGGGGAGGGCTCTTACTAAATGAGCAGTTCTTC	CASSLFGGGLLLNEQFF
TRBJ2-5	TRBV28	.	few	TGTGCCAGCAGGGCAGGCCCAGAGACCCAGTACTTC	CASRAGPETQYF
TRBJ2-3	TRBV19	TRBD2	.	TGTGCCAGTAGTATGAGCGGGAGCATAGATACGCAGTATTTT	CASSMSGSIDTQYF
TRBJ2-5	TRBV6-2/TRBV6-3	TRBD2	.	TGTGCCAGCTGGGCTAGCGGACAAGAGACCCAGTACTTC	CASWASGQETQYF
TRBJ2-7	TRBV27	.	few	TGTGCCAGCAGTTCCCTAAATCCCAGTTTCACGAGGGAGCAGTACTTC	CASSSLNPSFTREQYF
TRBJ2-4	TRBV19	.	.	TGTGCCAGTAGTATAGATAGTCCGTCGATAGCCAAAAACATTCAGTACTTC	CASSIDSPSIAKNIQYF
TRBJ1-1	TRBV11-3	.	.	TGTGCCAGCAGCTGGCGACAGTCGCCTGAAGCTTTCTTT	CASSWRQSPEAFF
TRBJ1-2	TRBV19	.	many	TGTGCCAGTAGTATAGATCTCTCGAACGGATTATTCTATGGCTACACCTTC	CASSIDLSNGLFYGYTF
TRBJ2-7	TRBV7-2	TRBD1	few	TGTGCCAGCAGCTTACGGGACAGTAAGTACGAGCAGTACTTC	CASSLRDSKYEQYF
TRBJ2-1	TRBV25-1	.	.	TGTGCCAGCAGTGAACTTCCCTTACTCTCCTACAATGAGCAGTTCTTC	CASSELPLLSYNEQFF
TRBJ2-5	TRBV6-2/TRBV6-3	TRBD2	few	TGTGCCACCGCGCTAGCGGGAGGACTCCAAGAGACCCAGTACTTC	CATALAGGLQETQYF
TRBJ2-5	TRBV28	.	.	TGTGCCAGCAGTTTTAGACAGCCATTAGAGACCCAGTACTTC	CASSFRQPLETQYF
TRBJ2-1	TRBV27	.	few	TGTGCCAGCAGTTTATCCAGCGGAACCTCCTACAATGAGCAGTTCTTC	CASSLSSGTSYNEQFF
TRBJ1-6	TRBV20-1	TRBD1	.	TGCAGTGCTATAGGGGGACAGGGGTCTTCACCCCTCCACTTT	CSAIGGQGSSPLHF
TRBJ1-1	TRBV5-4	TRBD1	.	TGTGCCAGCAGCTTCGGGCGGACAGGGGGTGGAACTGAAGCTTTCTTT	CASSFGRTGGGTEAFF
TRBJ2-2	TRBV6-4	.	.	TGTGCCAGCAGAGGCAGGGGCGACACCGGGGAGCTGTTTTTT	CASRGRGDTGELFF
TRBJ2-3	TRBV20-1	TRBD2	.	TGCAGTGCTAGCGGGCCGGGAGCGGGAGGAGATACGCAGTATTTT	CSASGPGAGGDTQYF
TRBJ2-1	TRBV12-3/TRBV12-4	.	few	TGTGCCAGCAGCAGCGACGATGAGCAGTTCTTC	CASSSDDEQFF
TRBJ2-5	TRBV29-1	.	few	TGCAGCGTTAATCCCCCGAGGGGGGGCGCGATATACGAGACCCAGTACTTC	CSVNPPRGGAIYETQYF
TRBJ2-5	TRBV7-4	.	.	TGTGCCAGCAGTCCTGAGTGGGAGACCCAGTACTTC	CASSPEWETQYF
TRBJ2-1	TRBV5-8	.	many	TGTGCCAGCAGCTCAGGACTCAACTCCTACAATGAGCAGTTCTTC	CASSSGLNSYNEQFF
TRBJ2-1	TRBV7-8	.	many	TGTGCCAGCAGCTTAGTTGTCAGGAACTCCTACAATGAGCAGTTCTTC	CASSLVVRNSYNEQFF